This T cell receptor (beta chain) was recovered during a study of CD8+ T cells in alopecia areata (dated by TCRdb to 2017 to 2018). About the investigation overall: High-throughput TCRbeta sequencing was used to examine T cell clonal expansion in alopecia areata in both the C3H/HeJ mouse model and human patients. Scalp clonality was compared among normal scalp (n=4), patchy alopecia areata scalp (n=8), and alopecia totalis/universalis scalp (n=8). On the human side, TCRbeta sequencing was run on scalp tissue and on sorted CD4+ and CD8+ peripheral blood T cells from healthy controls and from alopecia areata patients with either patchy or totalis/universalis disease. TCRbeta CDR3 regions were amplified by immunoSEQ multiplex PCR using 35 Vbeta forward and 13 Jbeta reverse primers. RNA was extracted with the PAXgene miRNA kit for fixed scalp, the miRNeasy kit for PBMCs, and the RNeasy kit for mouse skin.

Overall results and qualifications from the work: Compared with normal scalp, lesional scalp had higher clonality and more expanded CD8+ clones, particularly in alopecia totalis/universalis, a pattern that suggests antigenic drive. Unlike mouse skin, which is dominated by gammadelta T cells, normal human skin has resident alphabeta T cells that are also sequenced, and this complicates analysis of the scalp TCR repertoire. Shared TCR sequences between patients were less evident than in mice, which may be partly attributable to HLA diversity in the patient population.

PBMCs were separated by density centrifugation and stained for CD3, CD4 and CD8, after which CD4+ and CD8+ T cells were sorted on a FACSAria. Scalp biopsies and blood samples were obtained from unaffected controls. The library was obtained by the immunoSEQ multiplex PCR assay. To provide template for TCR sequencing, every sample had RNA extracted and reverse transcribed into cDNA. SuperScript III was used for first-strand cDNA synthesis, primed with a 2:1 mix of oligo-dT and random hexamers. A synthetic immune receptor repertoire was used to measure amplification bias, and any remaining bias was corrected computationally. Per the original workflow: After raw reads were preprocessed to remove errors, the CDR3 was defined following IMGT conventions as running from the conserved cysteine to phenylalanine. Clonality was calculated as 1 minus Shannon entropy normalized by log2 of the number of productive unique TCRs. CD4 or CD8 identity of scalp clones was inferred by cross-referencing scalp TCRbeta sequences with sorted blood CD4 and CD8 repertoires. The table was pulled from immuneACCESS by TCRdb, which kept in-frame rearrangements only. Such tables lose some clones; where checked, under half of the loss comes from unresolved V genes, and the rest has no known cause. D and trimming come from the DNA, and the V and J calls and clone size come from that table. The sample contains about 200,000 clones, 56% of them found a single time. The ten top clones hold 4.5% to 6% of the sample.

Points on this clone: Which antigen it targets is not known. No base qualities exist here, and no much larger clone lies one base off it.

The sequence came from a human donor in good health. What was sequenced was CD8+ T cells sorted from blood.

The CDR3 reads as follows: CASSQQGRYSSNYGYTF. At the DNA level, the sequence is TGTGCCAGCAGCCAGCAGGGGCGGTATTCGTCTAACTATGGCTACACCTTC. The chain is encoded by TRBV4-2 joined to TRBJ1-2, with TRBD1 as a weak D call on 6 bases. From the cysteine up to the phenylalanine, the CDR3 has a length of 17 residues. CDR3 DNA is the only sequence kept; it has 51 bases, read in frame from the first base. Based on the germline V gene, the CDR1 and CDR2 sequences are LGHNA and YNFKEQ. V was cut back by 3 bases and J by 0 bases, leaving a gap of 17 bases between them.